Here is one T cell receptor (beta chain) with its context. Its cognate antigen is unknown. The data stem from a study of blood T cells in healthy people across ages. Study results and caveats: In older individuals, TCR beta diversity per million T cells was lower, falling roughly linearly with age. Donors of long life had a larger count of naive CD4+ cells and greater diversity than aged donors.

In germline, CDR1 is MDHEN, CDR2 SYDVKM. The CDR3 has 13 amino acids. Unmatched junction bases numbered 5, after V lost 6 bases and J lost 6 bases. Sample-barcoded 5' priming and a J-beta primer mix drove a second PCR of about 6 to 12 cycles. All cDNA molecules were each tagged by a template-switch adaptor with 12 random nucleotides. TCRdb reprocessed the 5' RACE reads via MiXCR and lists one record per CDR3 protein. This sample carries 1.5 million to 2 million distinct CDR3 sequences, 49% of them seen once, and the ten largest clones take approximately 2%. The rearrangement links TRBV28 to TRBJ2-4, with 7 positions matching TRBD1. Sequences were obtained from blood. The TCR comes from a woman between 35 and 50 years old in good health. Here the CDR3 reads CASSDREINIQYF. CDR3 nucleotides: TGTGCCAGCAGCGACAGGGAGATAAACATTCAGTACTTC.